These T cell receptor beta chains were read from a single sample in a study of PD-1 blockade in classical Hodgkin lymphoma. Clones were sequenced by immunoSEQ multiplex PCR, and TCRdb holds only the in-frame ones, with some missing. The sample includes around 40,000 clones, around 80% seen only once; the top ten take roughly 13%. The material was peripheral blood mononuclear cells (PBMCs), obtained at baseline. These TCRs come from a human donor with classical Hodgkin lymphoma. The CDR3 runs from the conserved cysteine through the conserved F or W. Fields, in order: CDR3 DNA, CDR3 protein, V gene, J gene, D gene, clone size. A D gene is named only where the DNA matches it firmly. Only some rows state a clone size, as once, few, many or a class for expanded clones.

cdr3_nt: TGCGCCAGCAGCAAGGACGGAGTCTTCATGAACACTGAAGCTTTCTTT
cdr3_aa: CASSKDGVFMNTEAFF
v_call: TRBV5-1
j_call: TRBJ1-1
d_call: -
clone_size: once

cdr3_nt: TGTGCCTGCGTCCGGGACAGGCCAAGGGGCTACACCTTC
cdr3_aa: CACVRDRPRGYTF
v_call: TRBV30
j_call: TRBJ1-2
d_call: TRBD1
clone_size: -

cdr3_nt: TGTGCCAGCAGCTCCGGTCGGGGGGAGACTGAAGCTTTCTTT
cdr3_aa: CASSSGRGETEAFF
v_call: TRBV5-4
j_call: TRBJ1-1
d_call: -
clone_size: -

cdr3_nt: TGCGCCAGCAGCCCGAACTTGGACAGTCTACGTGGGGAGCTGTTTTTT
cdr3_aa: CASSPNLDSLRGELFF
v_call: TRBV4-3
j_call: TRBJ2-2
d_call: -
clone_size: -

cdr3_nt: TGTGCCAGCAGTTCGGCCGGGAAAGAGACCCAGTACTTC
cdr3_aa: CASSSAGKETQYF
v_call: TRBV27
j_call: TRBJ2-5
d_call: -
clone_size: -

cdr3_nt: TGTGCCAGCAGTTTTGGGGGACAGGTTAATGAAAAACTGTTTTTT
cdr3_aa: CASSFGGQVNEKLFF
v_call: TRBV27
j_call: TRBJ1-4
d_call: TRBD1
clone_size: -

cdr3_nt: TGTGCCAGCAGCCTGGGACAGGGCGACTATGGCTACACCTTC
cdr3_aa: CASSLGQGDYGYTF
v_call: TRBV6-1
j_call: TRBJ1-2
d_call: TRBD1
clone_size: -

cdr3_nt: TGTGCCAGCAGCGTAGGACAGGCCCAGCGATATTTT
cdr3_aa: CASSVGQAQRYF
v_call: TRBV9
j_call: TRBJ1-3
d_call: -
clone_size: -

cdr3_nt: TGTGCCAGCAGTTCCCGTGACAGGGTGGCCTACGAGCAGTACTTC
cdr3_aa: CASSSRDRVAYEQYF
v_call: TRBV5-6
j_call: TRBJ2-7
d_call: TRBD1
clone_size: -

cdr3_nt: TGTGCCAGCAGCTTAGGACAGGAGAGGATCTATGGCTACACCTTC
cdr3_aa: CASSLGQERIYGYTF
v_call: TRBV7-9
j_call: TRBJ1-2
d_call: -
clone_size: -

cdr3_nt: TGTGCCAGCAGCTTAGCCGGGGCCACTGAAGCTTTCTTT
cdr3_aa: CASSLAGATEAFF
v_call: TRBV7-2
j_call: TRBJ1-1
d_call: -
clone_size: -

cdr3_nt: TGTGCCAGCAGCCCCCGGGACCCAAATTCACCCCTCCACTTT
cdr3_aa: CASSPRDPNSPLHF
v_call: TRBV11-2
j_call: TRBJ1-6
d_call: -
clone_size: many

cdr3_nt: TGTGCCAGCAGCGTAGTGGGGGGAAACTATGGCTACACCTTC
cdr3_aa: CASSVVGGNYGYTF
v_call: TRBV9
j_call: TRBJ1-2
d_call: -
clone_size: -

cdr3_nt: TGTGCCAGCAGTTACCGCGGACAGGCCCCCTATGGCTACACCTTC
cdr3_aa: CASSYRGQAPYGYTF
v_call: TRBV6-5
j_call: TRBJ1-2
d_call: TRBD1
clone_size: -

cdr3_nt: TGCGCCAGCAGCCAAGATGGCGGCGGGATCTACACCTTC
cdr3_aa: CASSQDGGGIYTF
v_call: TRBV4-3
j_call: TRBJ1-2
d_call: -
clone_size: -

cdr3_nt: TGTGCCAGCAGTGTCATGGGGGAGACCCAGTACTTC
cdr3_aa: CASSVMGETQYF
v_call: TRBV6-5
j_call: TRBJ2-5
d_call: -
clone_size: -

cdr3_nt: TGTGCCAGCAGCTTATCAGGGACAGGGCGGTGGGAGACCCAGTACTTC
cdr3_aa: CASSLSGTGRWETQYF
v_call: TRBV11-2
j_call: TRBJ2-5
d_call: TRBD1
clone_size: -

cdr3_nt: TGTGCCAGCAGCTTAGGGACAACAACTAATGAAAAACTGTTTTTT
cdr3_aa: CASSLGTTTNEKLFF
v_call: TRBV7-9
j_call: TRBJ1-4
d_call: -
clone_size: once

cdr3_nt: TGTGCCAGCAGCACACGACAGGGGCCCTTTCCCTACGAGCAGTACTTC
cdr3_aa: CASSTRQGPFPYEQYF
v_call: TRBV5-4
j_call: TRBJ2-7
d_call: TRBD1
clone_size: -

cdr3_nt: TGTGCCAGCAGCCCCCCTCAAATCCTGAACACTGAAGCTTTCTTT
cdr3_aa: CASSPPQILNTEAFF
v_call: TRBV7-2
j_call: TRBJ1-1
d_call: -
clone_size: -

cdr3_nt: TGTGCCAGCAGCTTAATGGGCGGGCGGCCCAGGGGTGAAGCTTTCTTT
cdr3_aa: CASSLMGGRPRGEAFF
v_call: TRBV7-8
j_call: TRBJ1-1
d_call: -
clone_size: -

cdr3_nt: TGTGCCAGCAGCCAAAGGGGGGGGTTTTCTAGCAATCAGCCCCAGCATTTT
cdr3_aa: CASSQRGGFSSNQPQHF
v_call: TRBV4-2
j_call: TRBJ1-5
d_call: -
clone_size: -

cdr3_nt: TGTGCCAGCAGCTTAAATGGGGACAGCCCTCAATATGGTTACACCTTC
cdr3_aa: CASSLNGDSPQYGYTF
v_call: TRBV5-6
j_call: TRBJ1-2
d_call: TRBD1
clone_size: -

cdr3_nt: TGTGCCTCCGGCGGCGCGGCTAGCACAGATACGCAGTATTTT
cdr3_aa: CASGGAASTDTQYF
v_call: TRBV27
j_call: TRBJ2-3
d_call: -
clone_size: -

cdr3_nt: TGTGCCATCAGTGAGATAGTAGCGGGGGGGCGGGATACGCAGTATTTT
cdr3_aa: CAISEIVAGGRDTQYF
v_call: TRBV10-3
j_call: TRBJ2-3
d_call: TRBD2
clone_size: -

cdr3_nt: TGTGCCAGCAGCCCGCGAGGTTCACCCCTCCACTTT
cdr3_aa: CASSPRGSPLHF
v_call: TRBV7-2
j_call: TRBJ1-6
d_call: -
clone_size: -

cdr3_nt: TGCGCCAGCAGCCATACCCCGACAGGGGGCCTCCCCAAAAACATTCAGTACTTC
cdr3_aa: CASSHTPTGGLPKNIQYF
v_call: TRBV5-8
j_call: TRBJ2-4
d_call: TRBD1
clone_size: -

cdr3_nt: TGCGCCAGCAGCCCCGGACAGGGACTAGCGGGGGTAGATACGCAGTATTTT
cdr3_aa: CASSPGQGLAGVDTQYF
v_call: TRBV5-1
j_call: TRBJ2-3
d_call: TRBD2
clone_size: -